Included here is one T cell receptor beta chain sequence, with context. The antigen is unknown. TCRdb's table, derived via immunoSEQ multiplex PCR, lists solely in-frame clones and lacks some. This table has 13,000 or so clones, more than 75% appearing once. V dropped 6 bases and J dropped 3; count of bases not matched to a gene: 3. Germline V gene sequence: CDR1 LNHNV, CDR2 YYDKDF (reference sequence). The CDR3 extends over 14 amino acids. The data stem from a study of immune evolution from preneoplasia to lung adenocarcinoma. Study findings and constraints: Compared with EGFR-mutant or double wild-type lesions, KRAS-mutant nodules were more clonal.

The sequence was collected from a person between 50 and 69 years old with lung adenocarcinoma. V and J are TRBV15 and TRBJ2-2, with TRBD1 matching over 8 bases. The source material was FFPE tissue from an adenomatous hyperplasia lung lesion. Subset in this sample: atypical adenomatous hyperplasia (AAH), lung preneoplasia. The CDR3 DNA follows: TGTGCCACCAGGGACAGGGTAGACACCGGGGAGCTGTTTTTT. Amino acids: CATRDRVDTGELFF.